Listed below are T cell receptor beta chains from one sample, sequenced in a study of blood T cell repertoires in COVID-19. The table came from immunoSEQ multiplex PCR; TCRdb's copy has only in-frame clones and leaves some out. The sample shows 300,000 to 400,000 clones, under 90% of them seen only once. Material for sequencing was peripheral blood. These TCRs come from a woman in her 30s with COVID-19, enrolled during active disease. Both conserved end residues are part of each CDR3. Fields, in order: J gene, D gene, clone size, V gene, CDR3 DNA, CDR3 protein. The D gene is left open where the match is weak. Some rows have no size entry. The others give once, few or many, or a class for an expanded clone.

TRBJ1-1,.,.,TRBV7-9,TGTGCCAGCAGCTTTGGCGGGAACACTGAAGCTTTCTTT,CASSFGGNTEAFF
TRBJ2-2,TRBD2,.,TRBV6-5,TGTGCCAGCAGTCAGGGACTAGGGGGGACCGGGGAGCTGTTTTTT,CASSQGLGGTGELFF
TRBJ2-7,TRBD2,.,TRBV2,TGTGCCAGCAGTCAACTAGCGGGAGCGTACGAGCAGTACTTC,CASSQLAGAYEQYF
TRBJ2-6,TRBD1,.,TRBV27,TGTGCCAGCAGTAGCACAGGGGGGTATCGCTCTGGGGCCAACGTCCTGACTTTC,CASSSTGGYRSGANVLTF
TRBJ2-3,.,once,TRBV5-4,TGTGCCAGCAGCTTGCAACTTGGCGGGCCATCCACAGATACGCAGTATTTT,CASSLQLGGPSTDTQYF
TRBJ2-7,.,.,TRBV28,TGTGCCAGCAGTTTGACAGGCTCCTACGAGCAGTACTTC,CASSLTGSYEQYF
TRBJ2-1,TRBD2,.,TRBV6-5,TGTGCCAGCAGTTACCCACTAGCGGGAGCGCATGAGCAGTTCTTC,CASSYPLAGAHEQFF
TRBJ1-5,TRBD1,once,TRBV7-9,TGTGCCAGCAGCTGGGGACAGGGAGACATTGGGGGTCAGCCCCAGCATTTT,CASSWGQGDIGGQPQHF
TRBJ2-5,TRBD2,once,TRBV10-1,TGCGCCAGCAGTGAGTCGGCTAGCGGGAGTGGGGAGACCCAGTACTTC,CASSESASGSGETQYF
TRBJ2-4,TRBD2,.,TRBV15,TGTGCCACCAGCAGAGTGGGGGGGGGAACCAAAAACATTCAGTACTTC,CATSRVGGGTKNIQYF
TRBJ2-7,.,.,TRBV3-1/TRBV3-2,TGTGCCAGCAGCCAAGATGTACAGCCCCACTACGAGCAGTACTTC,CASSQDVQPHYEQYF
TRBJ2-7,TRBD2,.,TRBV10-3,TGTGCCATCAGGCTAGCGGAGAGCTCCTACGAGCAGTACTTC,CAIRLAESSYEQYF